The clone carrying this T cell receptor beta chain came up many times. Germline values: CDR1 DFQATT, CDR2 SNEGSKA (reference sequence). V was clipped by 0 bases and J by 7 bases, with 7 bases between them. This CDR3 has 12 amino acids. This entry belongs to a study of T cells in Graves' hyperthyroidism and ophthalmopathy. Authors of the study amplified TCR beta CDR3 regions from RNA transcripts. First-round RT-PCR with HTBI primers amplified the TCR CDR3 region. TCRdb reprocessed the multiplex PCR reads with MiXCR, giving one entry per CDR3 protein. The sample yields 600,000 to 800,000 distinct CDR3 sequences, around a third seen once. Patients aged 18 to 65 had newly diagnosed hyperthyroidism of under 2 months' duration. Thyroid ultrasound, orbital computed tomography, clinical symptoms, and serum thyroxine and TRAb underpinned diagnoses.

Sequencing was performed on blood. The source is a woman aged 35 to 49 with Graves' hyperthyroidism. V is TRBV20-1 and J is TRBJ1-5, with D hard to call. CDR3: CSARDRWQPQHF. DNA for the CDR3: TGCAGTGCTAGAGATCGATGGCAGCCCCAGCATTTT.